The 2 T cell receptor beta chains presented below share a single source sample, sequenced in a study of blood T cell repertoires in COVID-19. Libraries were prepared by immunoSEQ multiplex PCR; TCRdb keeps only in-frame clonotypes and omits some of them. The sample shows around 230,000 clones, under 90% of them seen only once. The sequenced sample was peripheral blood. These receptors were obtained from a man between 50 and 59 years old with COVID-19, enrolled during active disease.

The CDR3 bases are TGTGCCAGCAGCCCGGGACAGGAAGAGACCCAGTACTTC. Its translation: CASSPGQEETQYF. The chain employs TRBV12-3 or TRBV12-4 and TRBJ2-5, with 8 bases fitting TRBD1. The CDR3 is 13 residues long. The junction had 3 bases not matched to a gene; V was cut back by 6 bases and J by 3 bases.

The chain combines TRBV9 with TRBJ2-7, with D maybe TRBD1 (5 bases). CDR1 SGDLS and CDR2 YYNGEE come from the germline V gene. There are 15 residues in the CDR3. Deletions cut 2 bases from V and 3 bases from J, with 15 bases between. CDR3 DNA sequence: TGTGCCAGCAGCGTCTCTGATGGGGCCATCTACGAGCAGTACTTC. It yields the protein CASSVSDGAIYEQYF.